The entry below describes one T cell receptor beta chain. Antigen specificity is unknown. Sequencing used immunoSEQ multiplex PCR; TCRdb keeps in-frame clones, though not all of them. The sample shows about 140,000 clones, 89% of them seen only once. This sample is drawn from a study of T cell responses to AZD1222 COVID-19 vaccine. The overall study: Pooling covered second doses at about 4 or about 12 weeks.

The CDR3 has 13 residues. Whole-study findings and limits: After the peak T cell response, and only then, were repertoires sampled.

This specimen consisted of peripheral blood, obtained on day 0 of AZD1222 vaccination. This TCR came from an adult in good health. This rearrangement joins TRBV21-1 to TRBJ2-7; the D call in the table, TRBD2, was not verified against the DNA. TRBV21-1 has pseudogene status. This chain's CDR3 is CASSPSNSYEQYF. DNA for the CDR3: TGTGCCAGCAGCCCTAGCAACTCCTACGAGCAGTACTTC.